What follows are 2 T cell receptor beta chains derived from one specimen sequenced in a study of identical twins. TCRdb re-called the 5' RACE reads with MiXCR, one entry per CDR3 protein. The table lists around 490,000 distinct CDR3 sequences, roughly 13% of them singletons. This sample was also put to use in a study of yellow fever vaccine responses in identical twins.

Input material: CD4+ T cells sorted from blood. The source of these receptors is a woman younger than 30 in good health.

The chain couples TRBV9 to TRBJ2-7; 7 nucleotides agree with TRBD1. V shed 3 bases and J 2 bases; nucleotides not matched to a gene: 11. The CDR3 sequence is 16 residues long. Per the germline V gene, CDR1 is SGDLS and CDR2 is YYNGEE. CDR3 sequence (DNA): TGTGCCAGCAGCGGGCCCCGTGGACAGGATCCCTACGAGCAGTACTTC. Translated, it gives CASSGPRGQDPYEQYF.

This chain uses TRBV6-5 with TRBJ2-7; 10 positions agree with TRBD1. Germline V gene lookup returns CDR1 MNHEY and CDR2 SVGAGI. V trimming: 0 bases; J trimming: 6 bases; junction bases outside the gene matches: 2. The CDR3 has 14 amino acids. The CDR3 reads CASSYSTGGGEQYF. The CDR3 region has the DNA TGTGCCAGCAGTTACTCGACAGGGGGCGGCGAGCAGTACTTC.